A single sample is the source of the 32 T cell receptor beta chains below, sequenced in a study of blood T cell repertoires in COVID-19. Generated by immunoSEQ multiplex PCR, the TCRdb table keeps only in-frame clones and is missing some. The top ten hold approximately 3.5% of the sample, which has about 140,000 clones, around 80% seen once. The sequenced sample was peripheral blood. These receptors were collected from a man aged 70-80 years who had recovered from COVID-19.

This rearrangement joins TRBV18 to TRBJ1-5, with 10 bases aligning to TRBD1. The CDR3 is 16 amino acids. V lost 5 bases and J lost 9; bases outside the gene matches: 13. CDR1 is KGHSH and CDR2 is LQKENI in the germline V gene. The CDR3 bases are TGTGCCAGCTCATCATTCTCGACAGGGGGCGAAATGCCCCAGCATTTT. Protein: CASSSFSTGGEMPQHF.

This clone was picked up one time. J is TRBJ2-3 and V is TRBV10-3, with D uncertain. Trimming shortened V by 3 bases and J by 2 bases, and 15 bases separated the two germline ends. CDR3 length: 16 residues. In germline, CDR1 is ENHRY, CDR2 SYGVKD. The CDR3 is CAISDFKSPATDTQYF. The CDR3, as DNA: TGTGCCATCAGTGATTTCAAGAGCCCCGCCACAGATACGCAGTATTTT.

The sample holds one count of this clone. The genes are TRBV18 and TRBJ2-7, with 8 bases that match TRBD2. The trim removed 3 bases at V and 5 bases at J, leaving 6 bases unmatched. The CDR3 consists of 14 residues. Germline V gives CDR1 KGHSH, CDR2 LQKENI. This chain's CDR3 is CASSPDRGGNEQYF. The DNA for the CDR3 is TGTGCCAGCTCACCGGACCGGGGGGGTAACGAGCAGTACTTC.

The chain uses TRBV3-1 (or the pseudogene TRBV3-2) and TRBJ2-1, with 7 bases aligning to TRBD1. The CDR3 runs to 15 residues. Trimming cost V 4 bases and J 1 base; bases outside gene matches: 4. CDR1 and CDR2 from the germline V gene are LGHDT and YNNKEL (reference sequence). The CDR3 reads CASSRRQGSYNEQFF. The CDR3, as DNA: TGTGCCAGCAGCCGCCGACAGGGATCCTACAATGAGCAGTTCTTC.

This clone showed up just a few times. V gene TRBV7-2 combines with J gene TRBJ2-1; D perhaps matches TRBD2 (6 bases). Germline lookup yields CDR1 SGHTA and CDR2 FQGNSA. The V end was cut by 1 base, the J end by 8 bases, with 9 bases between. This CDR3 region has 13 residues. The CDR3, as DNA: TGTGCCAGCAGCTTAGGACTAGAACATGAGCAGTTCTTC. Translating gives CASSLGLEHEQFF. Full variable domain (missing parts from reference TRBV7-2 and TRBJ2-1): GAGVSQSPSNKVTEKGKDVELRCDPISGHTALYWYRQSLGQGLEFLIYFQGNSAPDKSGLPSDRFSAERTGGSVSTLTIQRTQQEDSAVYLCASSLGLEHEQFFGPGTRLTVL.

V usage is TRBV6-5 and J usage is TRBJ1-5; D gene uncertain. This CDR3 region has 13 residues. V dropped 4 bases and J dropped 4 bases, with 8 bases sitting between them. Germline CDR1 and CDR2: MNHEY and SVGAGI. DNA for the CDR3: TGTGCCAGCAGTTTCGGAGGGAATCAGCCCCAGCATTTT. This gives the protein CASSFGGNQPQHF.

This sequence joins TRBV9 and TRBJ2-7; TRBD2 matches at 11 bases. The germline V gene has CDR1 SGDLS and CDR2 YYNGEE. The CDR3 covers 15 residues. The trim removed 4 bases at V and 4 bases at J, leaving 7 bases unmatched. CDR3 bases: TGTGCCAGCAGCCCCAGTAGCGGGAGGGTATACGAGCAGTACTTC. Its protein product is CASSPSSGRVYEQYF. The variable domain in full, with the rest retrieved from reference TRBV9 and TRBJ2-7, is DSGVTQTPKHLITATGQRVTLRCSPRSGDLSVYWYQQSLDQGLQFLIQYYNGEERAKGNILERFSAQQFPDLHSELNLSSLELGDSALYFCASSPSSGRVYEQYFGPGTRLTVT.

V usage is TRBV3-1 (or the pseudogene TRBV3-2) and J usage is TRBJ2-6; maybe TRBD1 (5 bases). From germline, CDR1 is LGHDT and CDR2 YNNKEL (reference sequence). The length of the CDR3 is 16 residues. V was shortened by 5 bases and J by 0 bases, with 11 bases between the two germline ends. CDR3 DNA sequence: TGTGCCAGCAGCTTCCAGGGATCCTCTGGGGCCAACGTCCTGACTTTC. Its protein product is CASSFQGSSGANVLTF.

This sequence joins TRBV5-6 and TRBJ2-1; the match to TRBD2 covers 8 bases. The CDR3 is made up of 15 amino acids. V lost 2 bases and J lost 7; bases outside the gene matches: 8. The V gene's germline CDR1 is SGHDT and CDR2 YYEEEE. The CDR3 coding sequence is TGTGCCAGCAGCTTCGTGGCGGGAGGTTGGAATGAGCAGTTCTTC. Its protein product is CASSFVAGGWNEQFF.

The rearrangement uses TRBV6-1 and TRBJ2-3; a weak D match, TRBD1 (6 bases). CDR3 length: 14 amino acids. Germline V lookup: CDR1 MNHNS, CDR2 SASEGT. V dropped 1 base and J dropped 5 bases, with 10 bases sitting between them. CDR3 DNA sequence: TGTGCCAGCAGTGAAGTTCCGGGACAAGATACGCAGTATTTT. It codes for CASSEVPGQDTQYF.

The chain recombines TRBV25-1 with TRBJ2-1; D might be TRBD2 (6 bases). The germline CDR1 and CDR2 sequences are MGHDK and SYGVNS. Trimming left V 2 bases short and J 7 bases short, with 15 bases between. The CDR3 runs 15 residues. The CDR3 DNA follows: TGTGCCAGCAGTGAACGGGGTTTCCGGGGGAATGAGCAGTTCTTC. Its protein is CASSERGFRGNEQFF.

The chain recombines TRBV3-1 (or the pseudogene TRBV3-2) with TRBJ2-7; 14 bases align to TRBD2. Germline V CDR1 and CDR2: LGHDT, YNNKEL (reference sequence). The CDR3 runs to 18 residues. The J segment lost 0 bases and the V segment lost 1 base, leaving 5 bases of the junction unmatched. In nucleotides, the CDR3 is TGTGCCAGCAGCCAAGTGGGACTAGCGGGAGTCAGCTCCTACGAGCAGTACTTC. Amino acid sequence: CASSQVGLAGVSSYEQYF.

The genes are TRBV6-5 and TRBJ1-2; 9 positions agree with TRBD1. This CDR3 has 12 amino acids. With V trimmed by 10 bases and J by 8 bases, 8 bases remained unmatched. Germline V gene data show CDR1 as MNHEY and CDR2 as SVGAGI. The CDR3 DNA sequence: TGTGCCACCCACAGGGGGCCAGAAGGCTACACCTTC. Protein product: CATHRGPEGYTF.

The chain carries TRBV4-1 and TRBJ2-7, with D possibly matching TRBD1 (6 bases). Trimming removed 4 bases from V and 6 bases from J, with 19 bases in between. The V gene's germline CDR1 is MGHRA and CDR2 YSYEKL. The CDR3 totals 15 residues. The CDR3 loop is CASSPSRHREGEQYF. As DNA, the CDR3 is TGCGCCAGCAGCCCTTCGAGGCACAGGGAAGGCGAGCAGTACTTC.

V usage is TRBV1 and J usage is TRBJ2-1; the table calls TRBD1, which could not be checked here. TRBV1 is listed as a pseudogene. The CDR3 extends over 16 amino acids. DNA for the CDR3: TGCACCAGCAGCCAAGATCAGGGGAGACCTTACAATGAGCAGTTCTTC. This sequence encodes CTSSQDQGRPYNEQFF.

This clone was detected ten times or more. The rearrangement joins TRBV7-2 to TRBJ2-1; 12 bases fit TRBD2. V gave up 5 bases and J gave up 8 bases; unmatched junction bases: 7. The CDR3 covers 15 residues. Germline V gives CDR1 SGHTA, CDR2 FQGNSA. As DNA, the CDR3 is TGTGCCAGCAGCCCCTCTAGCGGGAGGGTCCATGAGCAGTTCTTC. It is translated as CASSPSSGRVHEQFF.

The genes are TRBV11-2 and TRBJ2-1, with 11 nucleotides matching TRBD2. The CDR3 length is 16 residues. Germline CDR1 and CDR2: SGHAT and FQNNGV. The V segment lost 5 bases and the J segment 8 bases; nucleotides outside the gene matches: 11. The CDR3 loop reads CASSPATSGSKDEQFF. In DNA form, the CDR3 reads TGTGCCAGCAGCCCCGCAACTAGCGGGAGTAAGGATGAGCAGTTCTTC.

The chain uses TRBV12-1 and TRBJ1-2. TRBV12-1 is designated a pseudogene. CDR3 length equals 13 residues. CDR3 in amino acids: CASSSHPKEGYTF. Written as DNA, the CDR3 is TGTGCCAGCAGCTCCCACCCGAAAGAGGGCTACACCTTC.

The chain recombines TRBV9 with TRBJ2-1; D is perhaps TRBD2 (5 bases). Trimming shortened V by 0 bases and J by 8 bases, and 12 bases separated the two germline ends. Germline CDR1 is SGDLS and CDR2 is YYNGEE. CDR3 length: 14 residues. The CDR3 spells CASSVGGIQDEQFF. CDR3 bases: TGTGCCAGCAGCGTAGGAGGGATTCAGGATGAGCAGTTCTTC.

Note on this clone: Other DNA variants within this sample encode the same CDR3. The chain employs TRBV3-1 (or the pseudogene TRBV3-2) and TRBJ2-3; D is unresolved. Looked up from germline, CDR1 is LGHDT and CDR2 is YNNKEL (reference sequence). The V gene lost 0 bases and the J gene lost 4 bases, with 5 bases spanning the gap. This CDR3 has 13 amino acids. The CDR3 nucleotides read TGTGCCAGCAGCCAAGACCCTGCAGATACGCAGTATTTT. Its translation: CASSQDPADTQYF.

The V call is TRBV18, the J call TRBJ2-7, with D possibly being TRBD2 (6 bases). Trimming stripped 1 base from V and 0 bases from J, with 16 bases between. The CDR3 consists of 17 residues. The germline CDR1 and CDR2 sequences are KGHSH and LQKENI. As DNA, the CDR3 is TGTGCCAGCTCACCACTTCCTGGGCGGGACTTCTCCTACGAGCAGTACTTC. This translates into CASSPLPGRDFSYEQYF.

The chain combines TRBV6-4 with TRBJ1-6; 7 bases match TRBD1. J gave up 10 bases and V 3 bases, and 6 bases lay outside the gene matches. The CDR3 consists of 14 residues. Looked up from germline, CDR1 is MRHNA and CDR2 is SNTAGT. The DNA of the CDR3 is TGTGCCAGCAGTGAGACAGGGTTTCGGTCACCCCTCCACTTT. Protein: CASSETGFRSPLHF.

The chain has TRBV19 and TRBJ1-5; TRBD1 aligns across 11 bases. Trimming cost V 7 bases and J 0 bases; bases outside gene matches: 8. Germline V gene data show CDR1 as LNHDA and CDR2 as SQIVND (reference sequence). The CDR3 length is 17 residues. The CDR3 DNA is TGTGCCAGTATTGAATCGGGACAGGGGGGTAGCAATCAGCCCCAGCATTTT. Its translation: CASIESGQGGSNQPQHF.

The chain links TRBV3-1 (or the pseudogene TRBV3-2) to TRBJ1-1, with 9 bases identical to TRBD1. The germline gives CDR1 LGHDT, CDR2 YNNKEL (reference sequence). The CDR3 sequence is 15 residues long. J lost 5 bases, V lost 3 bases, and 7 bases had no gene match. The CDR3, as DNA: TGTGCCAGCAGCCATTTGGGACAGGGAGGGACTGAAGCTTTCTTT. Its protein product is CASSHLGQGGTEAFF.

The rearrangement uses TRBV25-1 and TRBJ2-7; D remains unclear. The CDR3 spans 13 residues. V was trimmed by 3 bases and J by 6 bases, leaving 12 bases between them. In germline, CDR1 is MGHDK, CDR2 SYGVNS. CDR3 in DNA: TGTGCCAGCAGTGATCCGACACGGCCCGAGCAGTACTTC. This sequence encodes CASSDPTRPEQYF.

The chain joins TRBV7-2 to TRBJ1-2, with D tentatively TRBD1 (6 bases). V gave up 0 bases and J gave up 3 bases, with 14 bases separating them. The CDR3 runs to 16 residues. From germline, CDR1 is SGHTA and CDR2 FQGNSA. The CDR3 DNA sequence: TGTGCCAGCAGCTTAGCCCCATGGCAGGGGTACTATGGCTACACCTTC. Amino acids: CASSLAPWQGYYGYTF. Full variable domain (remainder filled in from reference TRBV7-2 and TRBJ1-2): GAGVSQSPSNKVTEKGKDVELRCDPISGHTALYWYRQSLGQGLEFLIYFQGNSAPDKSGLPSDRFSAERTGGSVSTLTIQRTQQEDSAVYLCASSLAPWQGYYGYTFGSGTRLTVV.

The gene calls are TRBV11-2 and TRBJ2-2, with D hard to call. The ends were cut back, 1 base at V and 6 bases at J, with 12 bases in the middle. This CDR3 region has 15 residues. In germline, CDR1 is SGHAT, CDR2 FQNNGV. The DNA of the CDR3 is TGTGCCAGCAGCTTAGTCATCCCGGTTCCCGGGGAGCTGTTTTTT. This encodes CASSLVIPVPGELFF.

The rearrangement links TRBV5-1 to TRBJ2-1, with D perhaps TRBD2 (5 bases). V gave up 4 bases and J gave up 1 base, with 12 bases separating them. CDR3 length equals 15 residues. The germline CDR1 and CDR2 sequences are SGHRS and YFSETQ. The CDR3 nucleotides read TGCGCCAGCAGCATCTTAGCGCCATCCTACAATGAGCAGTTCTTC. Its protein product is CASSILAPSYNEQFF. The entire variable domain, with the rest obtained from reference TRBV5-1 and TRBJ2-1, is as follows: KAGVTQTPRYLIKTRGQQVTLSCSPISGHRSVSWYQQTPGQGLQFLFEYFSETQRNKGNFPGRFSGRQFSNSRSEMNVSTLELGDSALYLCASSILAPSYNEQFFGPGTRLTVL.

This sequence joins TRBV27 and TRBJ2-6; D unresolved. CDR1 and CDR2 (germline): MNHEY, SMNVEV (reference sequence). This CDR3 is 12 amino acids long. The CDR3 DNA follows: TGTGCAAGCGCGGCGGGGGCCAACGTCCTGACTTTC. Translating it yields CASAAGANVLTF.

The rearrangement links TRBV7-2 to TRBJ2-3; D is uncertain. V was cut by 2 bases and J by 5 bases, with 11 bases left in between. The germline gives CDR1 SGHTA, CDR2 FQGNSA. The CDR3 is 14 amino acids. The CDR3 DNA reads as TGTGCCAGCAGCTTATCTCCTAGTATAGATACGCAGTATTTT. This codes for CASSLSPSIDTQYF. Full variable domain (rest looked up from reference TRBV7-2 and TRBJ2-3): GAGVSQSPSNKVTEKGKDVELRCDPISGHTALYWYRQSLGQGLEFLIYFQGNSAPDKSGLPSDRFSAERTGGSVSTLTIQRTQQEDSAVYLCASSLSPSIDTQYFGPGTRLTVL.

The V call is TRBV9, the J call TRBJ2-5; 8 nucleotides match TRBD2. Germline trimming cut 1 base from V and 4 bases from J; bases unmatched to any gene: 0. This CDR3 comprises 13 residues. The germline V gene has CDR1 SGDLS and CDR2 YYNGEE. In DNA form, the CDR3 reads TGTGCCAGCAGCGTAAGCGGGAGAGAGACCCAGTACTTC. It is translated as CASSVSGRETQYF.

V and J are TRBV9 and TRBJ2-3, with a weak D call TRBD1 (5 bases). Germline CDR1 reads SGDLS; CDR2 reads YYNGEE. The length of the CDR3 is 15 residues. Between the trimmed V and J ends, which lost 2 bases and 3 bases, there was a span of 13 bases. CDR3 amino acids: CASSVQGSWTDTQYF. In DNA, the CDR3 is TGTGCCAGCAGCGTGCAGGGAAGTTGGACAGATACGCAGTATTTT.